The 26 T cell receptor beta chains reported below all come from one sample, sequenced in a study of shared clonotypes between healthy human individuals. The repertoire was sequenced with immunoSEQ multiplex PCR; TCRdb's copy has only in-frame clones and lacks some. The table lists roughly 660,000 clones, about 90% of them singletons. The sample was memory CD8+ T cells from PBMCs. This sample's subset: CD45RO+ cells pooled with CCR7-negative TemRA cells. These receptors all come from a man between 18 and 35 years old in good health. Some clones in this sample may be carry-over from other donors' samples.

V and J are TRBV2 and TRBJ2-7; the match to TRBD2 covers 7 bases. There are 16 residues in the CDR3. V lost 6 bases to trimming and J lost 0 bases; unmatched junction nucleotides: 11. Germline loops: CDR1 SNHLY, CDR2 FYNNEI. In DNA, the CDR3 is TGTGCCAGCAGCCCACGACTAGCTAAACGCTCCTACGAGCAGTACTTC. Encoded protein: CASSPRLAKRSYEQYF.

The V and J genes are TRBV7-6 and TRBJ1-5; D remains unclear. CDR3 length: 17 residues. Trimming pared 0 bases from V and 0 bases from J, leaving 12 bases between. Germline values: CDR1 SGHVS, CDR2 FNYEAQ. CDR3 in amino acids: CASSLAPPELSNQPQHF. The CDR3 region has the DNA TGTGCCAGCAGCTTAGCCCCCCCCGAACTTAGCAATCAGCCCCAGCATTTT.

J is TRBJ2-3 and V is TRBV5-1; TRBD1 matches at 12 bases. CDR3 length: 16 residues. The J segment lost 6 bases and the V segment lost 1 base, leaving 6 bases of the junction unmatched. Germline-derived CDR1 and CDR2 are SGHRS and YFSETQ. CDR3 residues: CASSLQGQGASDTQYF. The CDR3, as DNA: TGCGCCAGCAGCTTGCAGGGACAGGGGGCATCGGATACGCAGTATTTT.

The chain links TRBV9 to TRBJ1-1, with TRBD1 as a possible D gene (5 bases). CDR3 size: 14 residues. Deletions cut 4 bases from V and 0 bases from J, with 10 bases between. Germline values: CDR1 SGDLS, CDR2 YYNGEE. In DNA, the CDR3 is TGTGCCAGCAGCCCCCCAGGGCTGAACACTGAAGCTTTCTTT. Translation: CASSPPGLNTEAFF.

J is TRBJ1-2 and V is TRBV2; 8 bases match TRBD1. J gave up 2 bases and V 3 bases, and 8 bases lay outside the gene matches. Germline CDR1 reads SNHLY; CDR2 reads FYNNEI. This CDR3 contains 16 residues. The CDR3 DNA reads as TGTGCCAGCAGTGAGGACAGGGATTTTGTGAACTATGGCTACACCTTC. Translating it yields CASSEDRDFVNYGYTF.

CDR3 DNA: TGTGCCATCAGGCCACAGGGGCTCTCCTACGAGCAGTACTTC. It translates to CAIRPQGLSYEQYF. The rearrangement uses TRBV10-3 and TRBJ2-7; TRBD1 matches 7 bases. Losses at the gene ends were 6 bases for V and 0 bases for J; bases not matched to a gene: 5. Germline CDR1 is ENHRY and CDR2 is SYGVKD. There are 14 residues in the CDR3.

The rearrangement uses TRBV28 and TRBJ2-7; D perhaps matches TRBD2 (6 bases). The CDR3 is made up of 13 amino acids. V gave up 3 bases and J gave up 5 bases, with 11 bases separating them. Per the germline V gene, CDR1 is MDHEN and CDR2 is SYDVKM. CDR3 sequence: CASSFGGAHEQYF. The CDR3 nucleotides read TGTGCCAGCAGTTTTGGAGGGGCCCACGAGCAGTACTTC.

This clone was seen just once. V is TRBV27 and J is TRBJ2-2; unclear D gene. Trimming cost V 3 bases and J 3 bases, with 11 bases left between them. Germline V CDR1 and CDR2: MNHEY, SMNVEV (reference sequence). This CDR3 has 15 residues. The CDR3 DNA follows: TGTGCCAGCAGTTTGGTACAAACCTACACCGGGGAGCTGTTTTTT. Translated: CASSLVQTYTGELFF.

The chain is built from TRBV10-3 and TRBJ1-5; D is uncertain. Trimming took 6 bases from V and 6 from J, leaving 18 bases between them. The CDR3 is 15 amino acids. Germline lookup yields CDR1 ENHRY and CDR2 SYGVKD. Here the CDR3 DNA reads TGTGCCATCAGCGACTCCGGTGTGGTTGGTCAGCCCCAGCATTTT. Translated: CAISDSGVVGQPQHF.

V is TRBV6-5 and J is TRBJ2-3; 8 nucleotides line up with TRBD2. CDR3 size: 16 residues. The V gene end was trimmed by 0 bases and the J gene end by 2 bases; junction bases not matched to a gene: 4. The germline V gene encodes CDR1 MNHEY and CDR2 SVGAGI. The CDR3 sequence: CASSYSGGRTTDTQYF. Written as DNA, the CDR3 is TGTGCCAGCAGTTACTCGGGCGGGAGGACCACAGATACGCAGTATTTT.

The V call is TRBV11-2, the J call TRBJ1-2; possible D gene TRBD1, 5 bases. V lost 4 bases to trimming and J lost 8 bases, with 17 bases between them. Germline CDR1 is SGHAT and CDR2 is FQNNGV. This CDR3 comprises 14 residues. The CDR3, as DNA: TGTGCCAGCAGCTCGGGTTCGGACCGGGGGGGCTACACCTTC. It codes for CASSSGSDRGGYTF.

This clone was observed a few times. This CDR3 reads CASSIGPQLNEKLFF. CDR3 DNA sequence: TGTGCCAGTAGTATTGGGCCCCAACTTAATGAAAAACTGTTTTTT. V is TRBV19 and J is TRBJ1-4; no clear D gene. Trimming stripped 3 bases from V and 4 bases from J, with 12 bases between. CDR3 length: 15 amino acids. Germline V lookup: CDR1 LNHDA, CDR2 SQIVND (reference sequence). Filled out from reference TRBV19 and TRBJ1-4, the complete variable domain reads DGGITQSPKYLFRKEGQNVTLSCEQNLNHDAMYWYRQDPGQGLRLIYYSQIVNDFQKGDIAEGYSVSREKKESFPLTVTSAQKNPTAFYLCASSIGPQLNEKLFFGSGTQLSVL.

The sample holds one count of this clone. The chain couples TRBV6-5 to TRBJ2-7; D may be TRBD1 (6 bases). V lost 6 bases and J lost 3, with 15 bases in between. Germline-derived CDR1 and CDR2 are MNHEY and SVGAGI. The CDR3 length is 14 residues. CDR3 DNA: TGTGCCAGCAGCGAAACCGGACAGCACTACGAGCAGTACTTC. This gives the protein CASSETGQHYEQYF.

The rearrangement links TRBV28 to TRBJ1-2; TRBD1 aligns across 7 bases. From germline, CDR1 is MDHEN and CDR2 SYDVKM. The V segment lost 6 bases and the J segment 7 bases; nucleotides outside the gene matches: 8. CDR3 length: 13 amino acids. This chain's CDR3 is CASRQTGDGGYTF. The DNA of the CDR3 is TGTGCCAGCAGACAAACAGGGGATGGTGGCTACACCTTC.

This clone was seen a single time. The gene calls are TRBV2 and TRBJ2-1; 14 positions match TRBD2. J was trimmed by 0 bases and V by 5 bases; bases with no gene match: 9. The germline V gene has CDR1 SNHLY and CDR2 FYNNEI. The CDR3 runs to 19 residues. The chain's CDR3 is CASSFGLAGGPSSYNEQFF. DNA for the CDR3: TGTGCCAGCAGTTTCGGACTAGCGGGAGGCCCGAGCTCCTACAATGAGCAGTTCTTC.

V and J are TRBV5-1 and TRBJ1-1, with 7 nucleotides matching TRBD1. CDR1 and CDR2 (germline): SGHRS, YFSETQ. V shed 4 bases and J 4 bases; nucleotides not matched to a gene: 4. The CDR3 length is 13 residues. The CDR3 DNA reads TGCGCCAGCAGCCCCCAGGGGGGCACTGAAGCTTTCTTT. Translating it yields CASSPQGGTEAFF.

V is TRBV2 and J is TRBJ2-3; D is uncertain. The V gene lost 8 bases and the J gene lost 3 bases, with 12 bases spanning the gap. Germline loops: CDR1 SNHLY, CDR2 FYNNEI. The CDR3 is 13 amino acids. The CDR3 DNA sequence: TGTGCCAGCCTCTTAGGGCCGACAGATACGCAGTATTTT. Translating it yields CASLLGPTDTQYF.

This clone appeared once. The chain recombines TRBV21-1 with TRBJ1-2. TRBV21-1 is given as a pseudogene. CDR3 length: 16 amino acids. This chain's CDR3 is CASSKEARKGHYGYTF. The CDR3 nucleotides are TGTGCCAGCAGCAAAGAGGCCCGCAAGGGTCACTATGGCTACACCTTC.

The sample holds a few counts of this clone. Additional DNA sequences in this sample encode the identical CDR3. The CDR3 DNA sequence: TGTGCCAGTAGTATAGGACAGGGGACCTACGAGCAGTACTTC. Encoded protein: CASSIGQGTYEQYF. V gene TRBV19 combines with J gene TRBJ2-7; TRBD1 agrees at 8 bases. J lost 2 bases, V lost 1 base, and 1 base had no gene match. The CDR3 length is 14 residues. CDR1 and CDR2 from the germline V gene are LNHDA and SQIVND (reference sequence).

This rearrangement joins TRBV12-5 to TRBJ2-5; TRBD1 matches 9 bases. The germline V gene has CDR1 LGHNT and CDR2 FRNRAP. V lost 9 bases, J lost 4 bases, and 3 bases stayed unmatched. This CDR3 spans 12 amino acids. CDR3 DNA: TGTGCTAGCTCGACAGGGGGAGAGACCCAGTACTTC. It encodes CASSTGGETQYF. The full variable domain, completed using reference TRBV12-5 and TRBJ2-5, is DARVTQTPRHKVTEMGQEVTMRCQPILGHNTVFWYRQTMMQGLELLAYFRNRAPLDDSGMPKDRFSAEMPDATLATLKIQPSEPRDSAVYFCASSTGGETQYFGPGTRLLVL.

The chain links TRBV5-5 to TRBJ1-6; 7 nucleotides align to TRBD1. CDR3 size: 13 residues. With V trimmed by 3 bases and J by 8 bases, 2 bases remained unmatched. In germline, CDR1 is SGHKS, CDR2 YYEKEE (reference sequence). Here the CDR3 DNA reads TGTGCCAGCAGCTCCAGGGGGGATTCACCCCTCCACTTT. It yields the protein CASSSRGDSPLHF.

This clone was picked up one time. The rearrangement links TRBV30 to TRBJ2-2, with D hard to call. The V end lost 2 bases, the J end lost 3 bases, and 7 bases lay between the germline ends. Germline V gene lookup returns CDR1 GTSNPN and CDR2 SVGIG (reference sequence). This CDR3 is 13 amino acids long. The CDR3 bases are TGTGCCTGGAGTACGACGCACACCGGGGAGCTGTTTTTT. Translated: CAWSTTHTGELFF.

This chain connects TRBV28 to TRBJ1-2; maybe TRBD1 (5 bases). The CDR3 covers 13 residues. The germline V and J ends were trimmed by 4 bases and 8 bases, with 14 bases remaining between them. Germline CDR1 reads MDHEN; CDR2 reads SYDVKM. As DNA, the CDR3 is TGTGCCAGCAGTTCTCGGGGCAGGGCGGGCTACACCTTC. Translating it yields CASSSRGRAGYTF.

V gene TRBV19 combines with J gene TRBJ2-7, with 10 bases identical to TRBD1. The length of the CDR3 is 15 residues. V gave up 1 base and J gave up 3 bases; unmatched junction bases: 3. Germline loops: CDR1 LNHDA, CDR2 SQIVND (reference sequence). The CDR3 nucleotides are TGTGCCAGTAGTATAGCGGGGACAGGGGACTACGAGCAGTACTTC. It codes for CASSIAGTGDYEQYF. Combining the CDR3 with reference TRBV19 and TRBJ2-7 gives the whole variable domain DGGITQSPKYLFRKEGQNVTLSCEQNLNHDAMYWYRQDPGQGLRLIYYSQIVNDFQKGDIAEGYSVSREKKESFPLTVTSAQKNPTAFYLCASSIAGTGDYEQYFGPGTRLTVT.

Of note for this clone: One junction end disagrees with the germline gene, perhaps due to a read error. The chain is built from TRBV28 and TRBJ1-1; D is unclear. CDR1 and CDR2 (germline): MDHEN, SYDVKM. CDR3 size: 14 residues. CDR3 nucleotide sequence: TGTGCCAGCAGTTTATGGGAAGGTGGTGGGATGGGGTCCTTT. Translating it yields CASSLWEGGGMGSF.

This clone occurred once. V and J are TRBV6-5 and TRBJ2-7, with 9 bases that match TRBD2. The CDR3 sequence is 15 residues long. The junction had 5 bases not matched to a gene; V was cut back by 3 bases and J by 2 bases. From germline, CDR1 is MNHEY and CDR2 SVGAGI. The CDR3 DNA sequence: TGTGCCAGCAGTTATAGTCTAGCGGGGACCTACGAGCAGTACTTC. Protein: CASSYSLAGTYEQYF.